This T cell receptor beta chain was identified during a study of blood T cell repertoires in COVID-19. Looking at the study overall: Collection of acute and convalescent COVID-19 samples took place in the United States, Italy and Spain.

This clone was observed a handful of times. Assay: immunoSEQ multiplex PCR; the TCRdb copy retains only in-frame clones and omits some. The repertoire consists of 210,000 or so clones, with approximately 80% occurring once and the leading ten covering about 8.3%. The V segment lost 6 bases and the J segment 0 bases; nucleotides outside the gene matches: 7. The CDR3 covers 16 residues. Germline-derived CDR1 and CDR2 are SGHAT and FQNNGV. Sequencing was carried out using peripheral blood. The TCR was taken from a woman aged 80 or over with COVID-19, enrolled during active disease. The rearrangement links TRBV11-2 to TRBJ2-1; 8 bases fit TRBD2. Written as DNA, the CDR3 is TGTGCCAGCAGACTTACTAGCGGAAGCTCCTACAATGAGCAGTTCTTC. It specifies CASRLTSGSSYNEQFF.